These 11 T cell receptor beta chains came from one sample sequenced in a study of Ad26.COV2.S vaccination and SARS-CoV-2 variants. The method was immunoSEQ multiplex PCR; TCRdb's version includes in-frame clones alone and lacks a portion of them. The sample includes about 350,000 clones, around 92% of them seen just once. The specimen comprised peripheral blood, sampled after recovery from COVID-19. Receptors were obtained from a human donor who had recovered from COVID-19.

As DNA, the CDR3 is TGCGCCAGCAGCCAGGTAGCAGGGGGGCTGAGGACCGGGGAGCTGTTTTTT. This codes for CASSQVAGGLRTGELFF. This chain connects TRBV4-3 to TRBJ2-2, with TRBD1 as a possible D gene (7 bases). In germline, CDR1 is LGHNA, CDR2 YSLEER. CDR3 length: 17 amino acids. Trimming took off 3 bases at V and 5 bases at J, with 19 bases between the two ends.

As for this clone: This CDR3 is also generated by other DNA sequences in the sample. The chain uses TRBV7-9 and TRBJ1-1; maybe TRBD1 (5 bases). CDR3 size: 12 residues. CDR1 SEHNR and CDR2 FQNEAQ come from the germline V gene (reference sequence). V dropped 1 base and J dropped 7 bases, with 7 bases sitting between them. This chain's CDR3 is CASSLGGGEAFF. DNA of the CDR3: TGTGCCAGCAGCTTAGGGGGCGGTGAAGCTTTCTTT.

The chain has TRBV15 and TRBJ1-1; D remains unclear. V lost 0 bases to trimming and J lost 5 bases, with 10 bases between them. Germline CDR1 and CDR2: LNHNV and YYDKDF (reference sequence). The CDR3 spans 14 residues. The CDR3 nucleotides read TGTGCCACCAGCAGAGATCCGGGAATAACTGAAGCTTTCTTT. It encodes CATSRDPGITEAFF.

The V call is TRBV4-1, the J call TRBJ1-4; D gene unclear. The CDR3 has 17 residues. Trimming pared 1 base from V and 0 bases from J, leaving 12 bases between. From germline, CDR1 is MGHRA and CDR2 YSYEKL. The CDR3 coding sequence is TGCGCCAGCAGCCAAGGTATCGAACCATCAACTAATGAAAAACTGTTTTTT. This codes for CASSQGIEPSTNEKLFF.

The genes are TRBV19 and TRBJ1-2; TRBD1 aligns across 9 bases. Unmatched junction bases numbered 5, after V lost 3 bases and J lost 3 bases. This CDR3 comprises 15 residues. Germline V gives CDR1 LNHDA, CDR2 SQIVND (reference sequence). CDR3 region: CASSMGTGLHYGYTF. Written as DNA, the CDR3 is TGTGCCAGTAGTATGGGGACAGGGTTACACTATGGCTACACCTTC. Using reference TRBV19 and TRBJ1-2 for the parts outside the CDR3, the full variable domain is DGGITQSPKYLFRKEGQNVTLSCEQNLNHDAMYWYRQDPGQGLRLIYYSQIVNDFQKGDIAEGYSVSREKKESFPLTVTSAQKNPTAFYLCASSMGTGLHYGYTFGSGTRLTVV.

This clone was counted once. The chain uses TRBV7-9 and TRBJ2-3; D is unclear. Germline values: CDR1 SEHNR, CDR2 FQNEAQ (reference sequence). The CDR3 contains 17 residues. The V and J ends lost 6 bases and 2 bases respectively, with 21 bases between them. The CDR3 loop is CASRQRIGGRATDTQYF. The CDR3 DNA reads as TGTGCCAGCAGACAAAGGATCGGCGGTAGAGCCACAGATACGCAGTATTTT.

This chain connects TRBV7-2 to TRBJ2-4; D not resolved. The CDR3 has 14 residues. The germline CDR1 and CDR2 sequences are SGHTA and FQGNSA. Deletions cut 1 base from V and 0 bases from J, with 4 bases between. CDR3 nucleotide sequence: TGTGCCAGCAGCTTAGGGCTAGCCAAAAACATTCAGTACTTC. Translation gives CASSLGLAKNIQYF.

CDR3 in DNA: TGTGCCAGCAGCGCCGGGGGGGCGGGCACCGGGGAGCTGTTTTTT. This encodes CASSAGGAGTGELFF. The gene calls are TRBV9 and TRBJ2-2; 8 positions match TRBD2. Germline CDR1 reads SGDLS; CDR2 reads YYNGEE. This CDR3 has 15 amino acids. The J segment lost 4 bases and the V segment lost 3 bases, leaving 5 bases of the junction unmatched.

This chain joins TRBV12-5 and TRBJ2-7; TRBD2 agrees at 9 bases. The CDR3 extends over 15 amino acids. J lost 4 bases, V lost 5 bases, and 9 bases had no gene match. CDR1 is LGHNT and CDR2 is FRNRAP in the germline V gene. The CDR3 DNA reads TGTGCTAGTGGTAAAACCGGGACTAGCCGATACGAGCAGTACTTC. Its protein product is CASGKTGTSRYEQYF.

The V and J genes are TRBV15 and TRBJ2-1, with 7 bases fitting TRBD2. CDR1 is LNHNV, CDR2 YYDKDF, per germline (reference sequence). V dropped 1 base and J dropped 5; count of bases not matched to a gene: 8. CDR3 size: 16 residues. The CDR3: CATSRASSSGNNEQFF. In nucleotides, the CDR3 is TGTGCCACCAGCAGAGCATCCTCCAGCGGGAACAATGAGCAGTTCTTC.

J is TRBJ1-4 and V is TRBV19, with TRBD1 matching over 8 bases. Germline V gives CDR1 LNHDA, CDR2 SQIVND (reference sequence). V was pared by 5 bases and J by 5 bases, with 7 bases of the junction left unmatched. This CDR3 contains 15 residues. The CDR3 sequence: CASSGGTGGNEKLFF. CDR3 DNA sequence: TGTGCCAGTAGTGGCGGGACAGGTGGGAATGAAAAACTGTTTTTT.